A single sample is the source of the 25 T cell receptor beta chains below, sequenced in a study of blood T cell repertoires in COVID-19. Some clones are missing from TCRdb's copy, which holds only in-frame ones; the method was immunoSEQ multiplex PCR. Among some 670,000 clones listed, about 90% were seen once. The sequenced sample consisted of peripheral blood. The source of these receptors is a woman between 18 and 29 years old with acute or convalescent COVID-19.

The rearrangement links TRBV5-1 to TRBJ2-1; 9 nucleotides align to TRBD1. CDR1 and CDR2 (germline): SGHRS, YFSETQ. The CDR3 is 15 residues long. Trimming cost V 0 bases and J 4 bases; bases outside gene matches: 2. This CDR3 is CASSLEGTGYNEQFF. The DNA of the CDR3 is TGCGCCAGCAGCTTGGAGGGGACAGGGTACAATGAGCAGTTCTTC.

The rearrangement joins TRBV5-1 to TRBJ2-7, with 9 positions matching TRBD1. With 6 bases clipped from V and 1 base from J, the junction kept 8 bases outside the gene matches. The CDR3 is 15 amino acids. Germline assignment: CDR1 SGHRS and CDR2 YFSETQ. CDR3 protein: CASTAAGTGSYEQYF. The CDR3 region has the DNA TGCGCCAGCACCGCCGCCGGGACAGGGTCCTACGAGCAGTACTTC.

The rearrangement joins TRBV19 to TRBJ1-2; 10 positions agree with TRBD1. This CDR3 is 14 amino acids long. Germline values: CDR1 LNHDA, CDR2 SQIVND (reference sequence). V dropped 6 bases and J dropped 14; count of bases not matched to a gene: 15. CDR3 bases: TGTGCCAGTAGCGGACCGGGACAGGGGATTATGGAGACCTTC. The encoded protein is CASSGPGQGIMETF. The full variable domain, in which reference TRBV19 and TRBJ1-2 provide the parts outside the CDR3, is DGGITQSPKYLFRKEGQNVTLSCEQNLNHDAMYWYRQDPGQGLRLIYYSQIVNDFQKGDIAEGYSVSREKKESFPLTVTSAQKNPTAFYLCASSGPGQGIMETFGSGTRLTVV.

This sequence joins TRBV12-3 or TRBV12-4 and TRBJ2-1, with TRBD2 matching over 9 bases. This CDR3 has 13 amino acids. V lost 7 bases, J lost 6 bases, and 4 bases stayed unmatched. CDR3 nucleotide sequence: TGTGCCAGCATGGCGGGGGGGCGCAATGAGCAGTTCTTC. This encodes CASMAGGRNEQFF.

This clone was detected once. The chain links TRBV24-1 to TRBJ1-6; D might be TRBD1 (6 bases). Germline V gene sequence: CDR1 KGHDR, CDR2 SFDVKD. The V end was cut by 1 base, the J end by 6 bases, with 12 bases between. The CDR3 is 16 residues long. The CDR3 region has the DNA TGTGCCACCAGTGATTTCCGGGGGGCGAGTAATTCACCCCTCCACTTT. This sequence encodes CATSDFRGASNSPLHF.

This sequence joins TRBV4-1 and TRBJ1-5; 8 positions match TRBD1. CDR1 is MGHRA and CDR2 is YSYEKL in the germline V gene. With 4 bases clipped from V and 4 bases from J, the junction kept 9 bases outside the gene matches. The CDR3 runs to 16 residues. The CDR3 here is CASSLVPGQVNQPQHF. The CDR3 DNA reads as TGCGCCAGCAGCCTCGTACCGGGACAGGTGAATCAGCCCCAGCATTTT.

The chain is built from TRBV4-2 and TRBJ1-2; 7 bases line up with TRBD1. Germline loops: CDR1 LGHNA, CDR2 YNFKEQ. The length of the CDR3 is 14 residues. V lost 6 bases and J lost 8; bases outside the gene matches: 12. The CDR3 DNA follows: TGTGCCAGCAGACCGGGCACAGGGGCCGACGGCTACACCTTC. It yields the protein CASRPGTGADGYTF.

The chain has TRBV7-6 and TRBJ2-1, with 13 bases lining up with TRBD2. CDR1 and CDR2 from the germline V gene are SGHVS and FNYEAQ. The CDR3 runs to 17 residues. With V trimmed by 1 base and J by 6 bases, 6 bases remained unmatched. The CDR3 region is CASSLVPGLAGPNEQFF. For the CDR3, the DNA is TGTGCCAGCAGCTTAGTACCGGGACTAGCGGGACCCAATGAGCAGTTCTTC.

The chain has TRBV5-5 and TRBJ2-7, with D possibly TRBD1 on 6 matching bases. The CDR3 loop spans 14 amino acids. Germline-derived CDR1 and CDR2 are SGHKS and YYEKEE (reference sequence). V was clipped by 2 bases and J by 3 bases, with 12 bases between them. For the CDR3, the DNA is TGTGCCAGCAGCTTTCGACAGGTGAGCTACGAGCAGTACTTC. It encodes CASSFRQVSYEQYF.

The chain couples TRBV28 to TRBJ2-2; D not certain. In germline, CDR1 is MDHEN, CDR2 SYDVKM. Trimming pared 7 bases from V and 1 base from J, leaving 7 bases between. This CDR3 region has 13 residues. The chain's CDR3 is CASINRNTGELFF. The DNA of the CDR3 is TGTGCCAGCATCAATAGGAACACCGGGGAGCTGTTTTTT. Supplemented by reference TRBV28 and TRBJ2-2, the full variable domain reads DVKVTQSSRYLVKRTGEKVFLECVQDMDHENMFWYRQDPGLGLRLIYFSYDVKMKEKGDIPEGYSVSREKKERFSLILESASTNQTSMYLCASINRNTGELFFGEGSRLTVL.

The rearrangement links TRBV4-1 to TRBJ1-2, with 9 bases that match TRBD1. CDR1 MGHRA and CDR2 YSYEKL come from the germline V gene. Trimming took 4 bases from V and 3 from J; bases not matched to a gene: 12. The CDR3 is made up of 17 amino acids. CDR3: CASSRYPQGAGDYGYTF. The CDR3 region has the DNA TGCGCCAGCAGCCGATACCCACAGGGGGCGGGGGACTATGGCTACACCTTC.

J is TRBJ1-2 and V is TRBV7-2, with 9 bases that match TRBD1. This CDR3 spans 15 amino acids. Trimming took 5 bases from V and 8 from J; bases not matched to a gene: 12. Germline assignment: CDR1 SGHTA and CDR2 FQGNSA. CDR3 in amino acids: CASSDRDRDTGGYTF. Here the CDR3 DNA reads TGTGCCAGCAGCGACCGGGACAGGGACACCGGGGGCTACACCTTC.

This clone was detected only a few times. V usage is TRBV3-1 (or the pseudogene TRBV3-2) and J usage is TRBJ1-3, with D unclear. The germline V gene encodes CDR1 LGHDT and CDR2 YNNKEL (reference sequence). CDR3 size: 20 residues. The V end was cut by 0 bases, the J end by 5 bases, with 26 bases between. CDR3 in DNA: TGTGCCAGCAGCCAAGAAGGCCCTCTACCGGCCCCGGAGATGAGAAACACCATATATTTT. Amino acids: CASSQEGPLPAPEMRNTIYF.

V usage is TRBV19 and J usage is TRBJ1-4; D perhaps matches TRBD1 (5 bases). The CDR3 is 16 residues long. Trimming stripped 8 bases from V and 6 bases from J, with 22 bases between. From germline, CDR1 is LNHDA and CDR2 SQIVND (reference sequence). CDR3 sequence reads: CASGLGQDYTDEKLFF. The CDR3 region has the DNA TGTGCCAGTGGTCTGGGGCAGGATTACACAGATGAAAAACTGTTTTTT. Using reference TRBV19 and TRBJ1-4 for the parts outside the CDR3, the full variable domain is DGGITQSPKYLFRKEGQNVTLSCEQNLNHDAMYWYRQDPGQGLRLIYYSQIVNDFQKGDIAEGYSVSREKKESFPLTVTSAQKNPTAFYLCASGLGQDYTDEKLFFGSGTQLSVL.

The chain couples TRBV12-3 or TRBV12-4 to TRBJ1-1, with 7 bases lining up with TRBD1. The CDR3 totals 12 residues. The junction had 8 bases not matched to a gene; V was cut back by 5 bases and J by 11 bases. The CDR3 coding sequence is TGTGCCAGCAGTATTACAGGGGTGGATGCTTTCTTT. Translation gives CASSITGVDAFF.

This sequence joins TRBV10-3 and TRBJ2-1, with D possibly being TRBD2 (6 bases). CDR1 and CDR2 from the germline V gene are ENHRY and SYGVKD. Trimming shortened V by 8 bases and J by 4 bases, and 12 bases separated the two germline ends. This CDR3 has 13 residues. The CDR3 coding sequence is TGTGCCATCGCGGACTACCCTTACAATGAGCAGTTCTTC. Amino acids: CAIADYPYNEQFF.

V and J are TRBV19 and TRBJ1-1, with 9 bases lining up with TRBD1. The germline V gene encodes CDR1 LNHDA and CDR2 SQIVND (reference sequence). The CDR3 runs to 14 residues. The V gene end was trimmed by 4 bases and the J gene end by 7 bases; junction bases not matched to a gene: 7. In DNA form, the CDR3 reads TGTGCCAGTAGTAACGAACAGGGGGCGCGTGAAGCTTTCTTT. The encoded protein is CASSNEQGAREAFF.

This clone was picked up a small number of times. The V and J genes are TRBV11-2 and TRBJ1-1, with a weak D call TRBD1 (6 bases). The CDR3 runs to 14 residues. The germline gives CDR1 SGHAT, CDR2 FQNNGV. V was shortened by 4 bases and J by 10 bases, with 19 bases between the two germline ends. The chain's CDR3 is CASSSLTYRDPAFF. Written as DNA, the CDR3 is TGTGCCAGCAGCTCACTTACTTACAGGGACCCAGCTTTCTTT.

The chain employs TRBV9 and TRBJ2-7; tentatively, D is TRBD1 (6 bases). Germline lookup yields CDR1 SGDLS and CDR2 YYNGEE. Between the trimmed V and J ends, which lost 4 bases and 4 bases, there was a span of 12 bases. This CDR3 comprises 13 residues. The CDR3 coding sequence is TGTGCCAGCAGCTCCTCAACAGGGTACGAGCAGTACTTC. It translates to CASSSSTGYEQYF.

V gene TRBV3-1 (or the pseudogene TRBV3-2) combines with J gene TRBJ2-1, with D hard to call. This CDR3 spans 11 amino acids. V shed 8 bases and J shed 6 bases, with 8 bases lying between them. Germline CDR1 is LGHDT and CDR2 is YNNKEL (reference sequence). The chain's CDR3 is CASGSTNEQFF. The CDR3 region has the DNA TGTGCCAGCGGTAGTACCAATGAGCAGTTCTTC.

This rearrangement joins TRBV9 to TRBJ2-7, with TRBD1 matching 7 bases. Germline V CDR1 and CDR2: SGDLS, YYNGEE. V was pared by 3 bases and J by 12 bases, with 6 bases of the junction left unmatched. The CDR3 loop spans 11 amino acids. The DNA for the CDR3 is TGTGCCAGCAGCGACGGGGACAGACCGTACTTC. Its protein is CASSDGDRPYF.

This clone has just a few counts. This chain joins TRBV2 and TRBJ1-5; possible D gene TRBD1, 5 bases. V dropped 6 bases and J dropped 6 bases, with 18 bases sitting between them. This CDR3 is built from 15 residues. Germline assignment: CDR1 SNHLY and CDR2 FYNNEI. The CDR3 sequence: CASREDTALRQPQHF. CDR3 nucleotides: TGTGCCAGCAGAGAGGACACAGCCCTGCGTCAGCCCCAGCATTTT.

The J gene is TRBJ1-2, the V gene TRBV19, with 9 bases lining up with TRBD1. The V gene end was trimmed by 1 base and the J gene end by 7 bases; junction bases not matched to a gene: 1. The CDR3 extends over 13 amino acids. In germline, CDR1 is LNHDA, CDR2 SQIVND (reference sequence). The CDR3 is CASSIGTGVGYTF. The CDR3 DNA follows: TGTGCCAGTAGTATAGGGACAGGGGTTGGCTACACCTTC.

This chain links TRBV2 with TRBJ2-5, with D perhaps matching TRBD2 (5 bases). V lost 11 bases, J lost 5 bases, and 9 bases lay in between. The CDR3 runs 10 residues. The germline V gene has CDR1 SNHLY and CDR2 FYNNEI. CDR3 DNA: TGTGCCGGGAGCGAGGAGACCCAGTACTTC. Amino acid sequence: CAGSEETQYF.

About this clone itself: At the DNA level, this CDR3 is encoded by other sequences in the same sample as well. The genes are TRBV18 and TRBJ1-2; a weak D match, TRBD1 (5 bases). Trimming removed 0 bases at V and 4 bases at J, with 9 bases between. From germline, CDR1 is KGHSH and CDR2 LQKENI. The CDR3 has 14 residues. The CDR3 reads CASSPPGGGYGYTF. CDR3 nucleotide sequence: TGTGCCAGCTCACCACCGGGGGGGGGCTATGGCTACACCTTC.